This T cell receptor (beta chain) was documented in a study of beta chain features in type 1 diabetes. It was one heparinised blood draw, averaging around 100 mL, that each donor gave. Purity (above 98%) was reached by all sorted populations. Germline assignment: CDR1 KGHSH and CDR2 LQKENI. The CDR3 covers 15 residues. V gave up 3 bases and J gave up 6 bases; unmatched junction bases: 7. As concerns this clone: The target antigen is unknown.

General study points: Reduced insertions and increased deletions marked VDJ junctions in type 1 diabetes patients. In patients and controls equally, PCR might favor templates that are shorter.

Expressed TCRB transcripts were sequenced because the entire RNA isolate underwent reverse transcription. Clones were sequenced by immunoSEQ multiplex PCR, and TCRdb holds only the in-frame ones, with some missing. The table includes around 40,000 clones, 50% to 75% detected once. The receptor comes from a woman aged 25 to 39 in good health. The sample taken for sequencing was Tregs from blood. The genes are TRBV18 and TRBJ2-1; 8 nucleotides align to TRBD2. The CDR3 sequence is CASSPSGTRANEQFF. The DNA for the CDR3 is TGTGCCAGCTCACCTTCCGGGACTAGAGCCAATGAGCAGTTCTTC.